Presented here are 6 T cell receptor beta chains from one specimen sequenced in a study of cytomegalovirus exposure and HLA in healthy donors. Both 60 Vbeta primers and 13 Jbeta primers went into the PCR. The assay was immunoSEQ multiplex PCR, and TCRdb's table has in-frame clones only and misses some. Among under 250,000 clones listed, around 82% were seen once. The sample taken for sequencing was PBMCs. These TCRs come from a woman aged 30 to 39 in good health and CMV-seronegative.

This clone was found once. Different DNA sequences within this sample yield the same CDR3. The genes are TRBV29-1 and TRBJ2-7, with D possibly matching TRBD1 (6 bases). Trimming took off 4 bases at V and 3 bases at J, with 16 bases between the two ends. Germline CDR1 SQVTM, CDR2 ANQGSEA. CDR3 size: 14 residues. The CDR3 sequence is CSVARGQGSYEQYF. The CDR3 nucleotides are TGCAGCGTTGCTCGAGGGCAGGGGAGCTACGAGCAGTACTTC.

On this clone: Other nucleotide sequences from this sample produce the same CDR3. The rearrangement uses TRBV7-9 and TRBJ1-2; tentatively, D is TRBD1 (5 bases). Germline CDR1 and CDR2: SEHNR and FQNEAQ (reference sequence). The CDR3 sequence is 18 residues long. V lost 2 bases and J lost 5, with 24 bases in between. As DNA, the CDR3 is TGTGCCAGCAGCTTAATCCCCTCTCCGGCAGGGTTGCGATATGGCTACACCTTC. Amino acids: CASSLIPSPAGLRYGYTF.

The rearrangement links TRBV5-1 to TRBJ2-5; 12 bases map to TRBD2. V trimming: 4 bases; J trimming: 4 bases; junction bases outside the gene matches: 11. The CDR3 consists of 17 residues. Per germline, CDR1 SGHRS and CDR2 YFSETQ. CDR3 in amino acids: CASSPWTSGVPVETQYF. Written as DNA, the CDR3 is TGCGCCAGCAGCCCGTGGACTAGCGGGGTGCCGGTAGAGACCCAGTACTTC.

This sequence joins TRBV5-4 and TRBJ2-7, with 10 bases that match TRBD2. The CDR3 consists of 14 residues. The J segment lost 13 bases and the V segment lost 5 bases, leaving 15 bases of the junction unmatched. Germline-derived CDR1 and CDR2 are SGHNT and YYREEE (reference sequence). The CDR3 DNA is TGTGCCAGCAGGGGGACTAGCGAGGGGGACAGCGACTACTTC. Protein product: CASRGTSEGDSDYF.

The chain employs TRBV7-8 and TRBJ2-2; TRBD1 matches 7 bases. The CDR3 length is 16 residues. V lost 5 bases and J lost 3; bases outside the gene matches: 9. Looked up from germline, CDR1 is SGHVS and CDR2 is FQNEAQ. CDR3 bases: TGTGCCAGCAGCCGAACACAGGGGATATACACCGGGGAGCTGTTTTTT. Its translation is CASSRTQGIYTGELFF.

This chain joins TRBV9 and TRBJ2-1; 7 bases line up with TRBD2. The trim removed 0 bases at V and 10 bases at J, leaving 7 bases unmatched. This CDR3 has 14 residues. CDR1 is SGDLS and CDR2 is YYNGEE in the germline V gene. The CDR3 nucleotides read TGTGCCAGCAGCGTAGTGATCCCCGGGGGGGAGCAGTTCTTC. Translated: CASSVVIPGGEQFF.